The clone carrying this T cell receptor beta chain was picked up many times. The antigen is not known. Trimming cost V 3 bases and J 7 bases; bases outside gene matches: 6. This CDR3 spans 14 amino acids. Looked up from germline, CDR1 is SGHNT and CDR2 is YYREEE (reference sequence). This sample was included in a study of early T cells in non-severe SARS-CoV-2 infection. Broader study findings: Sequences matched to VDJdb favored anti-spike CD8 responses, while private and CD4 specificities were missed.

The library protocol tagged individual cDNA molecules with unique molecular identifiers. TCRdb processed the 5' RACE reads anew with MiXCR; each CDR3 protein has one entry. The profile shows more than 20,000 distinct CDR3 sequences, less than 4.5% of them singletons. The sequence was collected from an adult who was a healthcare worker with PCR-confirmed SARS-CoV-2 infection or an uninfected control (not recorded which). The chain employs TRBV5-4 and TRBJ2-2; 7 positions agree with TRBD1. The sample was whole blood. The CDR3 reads CASSYGTGVGELFF. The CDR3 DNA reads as TGTGCCAGCAGCTACGGCACAGGGGTCGGGGAGCTGTTTTTT. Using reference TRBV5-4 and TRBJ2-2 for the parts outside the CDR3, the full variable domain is ETGVTQSPTHLIKTRGQQVTLRCSSQSGHNTVSWYQQALGQGPQFIFQYYREEENGRGNFPPRFSGLQFPNYSSELNVNALELDDSALYLCASSYGTGVGELFFGEGSRLTVL.